This TCR beta chain was identified during a study of shared clonotypes between healthy human individuals. Study-wide context: Every donor yielded three CD4 naive, three CD4 memory, two CD8 naive and one CD8 memory plate.

Produced via immunoSEQ multiplex PCR; TCRdb's table is partial and in-frame only. The table records about 340,000 clones, about 73% of them present only once. V lost 6 bases, J lost 4 bases, and 13 bases lay in between. The germline V gene has CDR1 SNHLY and CDR2 FYNNEI. This CDR3 is 14 amino acids long. Study-wide results and limits: Genetic and exposure-history diversity was limited by the few donors. Around 5% of naive CD4 clonotypes were common to a handful of donors.

Subsets obtained from CD4+ cells comprised CD45RA+ naive and CD45RA-negative memory cells. A remark on this clone: The antigen is undetermined.

The specimen sequenced was memory CD4+ T cells sorted from blood. Described subset: CD45RA-negative fraction. The sequence was collected from a man aged 25-45 years in good health. The chain is built from TRBV2 and TRBJ2-1, with D perhaps TRBD2 (6 bases). This CDR3 is CASRGIAAYNEQFF. CDR3 nucleotides: TGTGCCAGCAGAGGGATAGCGGCTTACAATGAGCAGTTCTTC.